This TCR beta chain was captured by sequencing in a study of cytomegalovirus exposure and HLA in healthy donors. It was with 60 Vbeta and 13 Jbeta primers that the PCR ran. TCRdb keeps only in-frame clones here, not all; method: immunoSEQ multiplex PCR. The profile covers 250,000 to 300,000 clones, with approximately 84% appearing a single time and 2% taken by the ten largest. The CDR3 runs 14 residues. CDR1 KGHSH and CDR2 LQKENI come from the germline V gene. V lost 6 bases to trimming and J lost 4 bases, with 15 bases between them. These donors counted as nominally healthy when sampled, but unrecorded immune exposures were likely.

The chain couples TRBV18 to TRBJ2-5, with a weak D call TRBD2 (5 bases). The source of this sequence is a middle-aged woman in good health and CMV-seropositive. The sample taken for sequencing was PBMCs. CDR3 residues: CASSLALGRETQYF. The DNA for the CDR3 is TGTGCCAGCTCCCTAGCACTAGGAAGAGAGACCCAGTACTTC.